This is a list of T cell receptor beta chains from one sample in a study of radiotherapy plus CTLA-4 blockade in lung cancer. The method was immunoSEQ multiplex PCR; TCRdb's version includes in-frame clones alone and lacks a portion of them. The sample yields about 66,000 clones, over 75% seen once. Specimen: peripheral blood, collected from a patient treated with radiotherapy plus ipilimumab. These receptors all stem from a human donor with non-small cell lung cancer who had a partial response to radiotherapy plus ipilimumab. CDR3s include the opening cysteine and the closing phenylalanine or tryptophan. A D gene is named only where the DNA matches it firmly. Clone size is not always given. Where it is, it says once, few, many or a class for expanded clones.

v_call	clone_size	d_call	j_call	cdr3_aa	cdr3_nt
TRBV11-2	NA	TRBD2	TRBJ2-3	CASSWETSGREDTQYF	TGTGCCAGCAGCTGGGAGACTAGCGGGAGGGAAGATACGCAGTATTTT
TRBV9	NA	NA	TRBJ2-2	CASSNGVAGELFF	TGTGCCAGCAGCAACGGGGTGGCCGGGGAGCTGTTTTTT
TRBV5-3	NA	TRBD2	TRBJ2-4	CARSLGCGEGQENIQYF	TGTGCCAGAAGCTTGGGTTGCGGGGAGGGCCAAGAAAACATTCAGTACTTC
TRBV10-2	NA	TRBD2	TRBJ2-2	CASSGTSGIMGLSGELFF	TGCGCCAGCTCTGGGACTAGCGGGATCATGGGTTTGTCCGGGGAGCTGTTTTTT
TRBV12-5	NA	NA	TRBJ1-5	CASDLLRGLGQPQHF	TGTGCTAGTGACCTTCTTCGGGGGTTAGGGCAGCCCCAGCATTTT
TRBV7-7	NA	NA	TRBJ2-2	CASSVLRGAGELFF	TGTGCCAGCAGCGTTCTAAGGGGTGCCGGGGAGCTGTTTTTT
TRBV18	NA	NA	TRBJ2-5	CASSTDGGSAQYF	TGTGCCAGCTCAACCGACGGGGGTTCGGCCCAGTACTTC
TRBV7-3	NA	TRBD2	TRBJ2-3	CASSCRLAGRTDTQYF	TGTGCCAGCAGCTGCCGACTAGCGGGGAGGACAGATACGCAGTATTTT
TRBV4-2	NA	NA	TRBJ1-3	CASSQEERGGNTIYF	TGTGCCAGCAGCCAAGAGGAAAGGGGCGGAAACACCATATATTTT
TRBV27	NA	NA	TRBJ2-1	CASSLTLSSYNEQFF	TGTGCCAGCAGTTTAACCCTGAGCTCCTACAATGAGCAGTTCTTC
TRBV28	NA	NA	TRBJ1-4	CASTAIPKKLFF	TGTGCCAGCACCGCGATCCCTAAAAAACTGTTTTTT
TRBV28	few	TRBD1	TRBJ2-1	CASPGTGMSGNLYNEQFF	TGTGCCAGCCCCGGGACAGGGATGAGCGGGAACCTCTACAATGAGCAGTTCTTC
TRBV19	NA	TRBD1	TRBJ1-4	CASSIPGGRTNEKLFF	TGTGCCAGTAGTATCCCAGGGGGGCGAACTAATGAAAAACTGTTTTTT
TRBV7-2	NA	NA	TRBJ1-5	CASSLTARAFGNQPQHF	TGTGCCAGCAGCTTAACGGCCAGGGCATTCGGCAATCAGCCCCAGCATTTT
TRBV4-2	NA	TRBD2	TRBJ2-3	CASSRSGVVTDTQYF	TGTGCCAGCAGCCGAAGCGGGGTAGTCACAGATACGCAGTATTTT
TRBV5-6	NA	NA	TRBJ1-5	CASSLSGGGNQPQHF	TGTGCCAGCAGCTTGTCCGGGGGAGGGAATCAGCCCCAGCATTTT
TRBV18	once	NA	TRBJ1-2	CASSPSQGHGYTF	TGTGCCAGCTCACCAAGCCAGGGCCATGGCTACACCTTC
TRBV5-4	NA	TRBD2	TRBJ2-6	CASTSGTSGGSGANVLTF	TGTGCCAGCACCTCCGGGACTAGCGGAGGCTCTGGGGCCAACGTCCTGACTTTC
TRBV4-1	NA	TRBD2	TRBJ2-7	CASSPPSGRAGEQYF	TGCGCCAGCAGCCCCCCTAGCGGGAGGGCCGGGGAGCAGTACTTC
TRBV27	NA	NA	TRBJ1-5	CASSSRRGSQPQHF	TGTGCCAGCAGTTCGCGCCGGGGAAGTCAGCCCCAGCATTTT
TRBV5-6	NA	NA	TRBJ2-5	CASSLAGSPKTQYF	TGTGCCAGCAGCTTGGCCGGGAGCCCGAAGACCCAGTACTTC
TRBV18	NA	NA	TRBJ1-2	CASSPRDTNYGYTF	TGTGCCAGCTCACCACGGGACACTAACTATGGCTACACCTTC
TRBV28	NA	NA	TRBJ1-5	CASSSPGNQPQHF	TGTGCCAGCAGTTCTCCGGGCAATCAGCCCCAGCATTTT
TRBV5-4	NA	TRBD1	TRBJ2-7	CASSLGQGGNEQYF	TGTGCCAGCAGCTTGGGACAGGGTGGGAACGAGCAGTACTTC
TRBV19	NA	NA	TRBJ2-1	CASSPPGQTNEQFF	TGTGCCAGTAGTCCTCCGGGACAAACAAATGAGCAGTTCTTC
TRBV15	NA	NA	TRBJ2-2	CATSTAGKAGELFF	TGTGCCACCAGCACCGCGGGAAAGGCCGGGGAGCTGTTTTTT
TRBV18	NA	TRBD1	TRBJ1-5	CASSDGQVDLQPQHF	TGTGCCAGCTCAGATGGACAGGTGGATCTGCAGCCCCAGCATTTT
TRBV12-5	once	TRBD1	TRBJ2-3	CASGPGTGREDTQYF	TGTGCTAGTGGTCCCGGGACAGGGCGTGAAGATACGCAGTATTTT
TRBV11-2	NA	NA	TRBJ2-1	CASSLVSREQFF	TGTGCCAGCAGCTTAGTTTCGAGGGAGCAGTTCTTC
TRBV7-9	few	NA	TRBJ2-3	CASSLISGSADTQYF	TGTGCCAGCAGCTTAATTTCCGGGAGCGCAGATACGCAGTATTTT
TRBV5-1	NA	NA	TRBJ1-1	CASRGDNTEAFF	TGCGCCAGCAGAGGGGATAACACTGAAGCTTTCTTT
TRBV19	NA	NA	TRBJ2-1	CASSISGGRYNEQFF	TGTGCCAGTAGTATATCGGGGGGCCGCTACAATGAGCAGTTCTTC
TRBV30	NA	NA	TRBJ1-1	CAWSGTVKTEAFF	TGTGCCTGGAGTGGGACAGTCAAAACTGAAGCTTTCTTT
TRBV7-3	NA	NA	TRBJ2-1	CASRPPERDEQFF	TGTGCCAGCAGGCCCCCCGAGCGTGATGAGCAGTTCTTC
TRBV7-9	NA	NA	TRBJ2-1	CASSLELADYNEQFF	TGTGCCAGCAGCTTAGAACTAGCCGACTACAATGAGCAGTTCTTC
TRBV5-1	NA	TRBD1	TRBJ2-1	CASSSDRGYNEQFF	TGCGCCAGCAGCTCCGACAGGGGGTACAATGAGCAGTTCTTC
TRBV27	NA	TRBD2	TRBJ2-1	CASSLGTRLNEQFF	TGTGCCAGCAGTTTAGGGACTAGACTCAATGAGCAGTTCTTC
TRBV5-1	NA	TRBD1	TRBJ1-2	CASSSGQGNYGYTF	TGCGCCAGCAGCTCGGGACAGGGGAACTATGGCTACACCTTC
TRBV5-1	NA	TRBD1	TRBJ2-5	CASSLSGQGAETQYF	TGCGCCAGCAGCTTGTCAGGACAGGGTGCAGAGACCCAGTACTTC
TRBV2	NA	NA	TRBJ1-1	CASSLGGAGVTEAFF	TGTGCCAGCAGTCTGGGGGGGGCGGGGGTCACTGAAGCTTTCTTT
TRBV2	few	NA	TRBJ1-4	CASSEGRDGEKLFF	TGTGCCAGCAGTGAGGGCAGGGATGGTGAAAAACTGTTTTTT
TRBV2	NA	NA	TRBJ2-2	CASRGGRGNTGELFF	TGTGCCAGCCGTGGTGGGCGGGGGAACACCGGGGAGCTGTTTTTT
TRBV2	NA	TRBD1	TRBJ1-1	CASRVLDRANTEAFF	TGTGCCAGCAGGGTTCTTGACAGGGCGAACACTGAAGCTTTCTTT
TRBV30	NA	TRBD1	TRBJ1-2	CAWSVLSGGLNYGYTF	TGTGCCTGGAGTGTATTGTCAGGGGGTCTTAACTATGGCTACACCTTC
TRBV2	NA	NA	TRBJ1-4	CASSEQAGEKLFF	TGTGCCAGCAGTGAACAGGCAGGTGAAAAGCTGTTTTTT
TRBV4-1	NA	NA	TRBJ1-1	CASSQGRRVMNTEAFF	TGCGCCAGCAGCCAAGGGCGGAGGGTCATGAACACTGAAGCTTTCTTT
TRBV6-6	few	NA	TRBJ1-6	CASSSDRSSYNSPLHF	TGTGCCAGCAGTTCCGACAGAAGCTCCTATAATTCACCCCTCCACTTT
TRBV28	NA	NA	TRBJ2-3	CASTPGRVDTQYF	TGTGCCAGCACCCCCGGGCGGGTAGATACGCAGTATTTT
TRBV19	NA	TRBD1	TRBJ1-5	CASSKDRGYSNQPQHF	TGTGCCAGTAGTAAAGACAGGGGATATAGCAATCAGCCCCAGCATTTT
TRBV30	NA	NA	TRBJ1-1	CARKPNLGGRDTEAFF	TGTGCCAGGAAACCTAATCTGGGGGGTAGGGACACTGAAGCTTTCTTT
TRBV5-4	NA	NA	TRBJ2-1	CASSLLAGYNEQFF	TGTGCCAGCAGCTTGCTCGCGGGTTACAATGAGCAGTTCTTC
TRBV5-1	NA	TRBD1	TRBJ2-7	CASSLYGQGEYEQYF	TGCGCCAGCAGCTTATACGGACAGGGGGAGTACGAGCAGTACTTC
TRBV27	NA	TRBD2	TRBJ2-7	CASSFQGGAGGPGEQYF	TGTGCCAGCAGCTTCCAGGGGGGTGCGGGAGGGCCAGGTGAGCAGTACTTC